Listed below are T cell receptor beta chains from one sample, sequenced in a study of shared clonotypes between healthy human individuals. Libraries were prepared by immunoSEQ multiplex PCR; TCRdb keeps only in-frame clonotypes and omits some of them. The sample contains millions of clones, about 95% of which appear only once. The specimen was naive CD8+ T cells sorted from blood. The receptors derive from a man younger than 35 in good health. Both conserved end residues are trimmed from each CDR3. A D gene is named only where the DNA matches it firmly.

d_call	v_call	cdr3_length	j_call	cdr3_aa
TRBD1	TRBV4-3	12	TRBJ1-1	ASSLTGEGTEAF
.	TRBV13	13	TRBJ2-7	ASSSIQTGSYEQY
TRBD2	TRBV5-1	16	TRBJ2-1	ASSFGLAGGLFYNEQF
TRBD1	TRBV7-9	13	TRBJ1-1	ASSLDGQGSTEAF
.	TRBV6-5	13	TRBJ1-1	ASSARLNMWAEAF
TRBD1	TRBV27	15	TRBJ2-3	ASSSLRGSLDADTQY
TRBD1	TRBV30	16	TRBJ1-5	AWSVGDSFPLVNQPQH
TRBD1	TRBV19	15	TRBJ2-1	ASSTPTGKSSYNEQF
TRBD1	TRBV6-5	13	TRBJ1-4	ASSYLQGPYEKLF
TRBD2	TRBV5-1	14	TRBJ2-7	ASSLVGGGRSYEQY